This paragraph reports one T cell receptor beta chain. These data come from a study of shared clonotypes between healthy human individuals. Germline CDR1 is LNHDA and CDR2 is SQIVND (reference sequence). The V gene end was trimmed by 1 base and the J gene end by 6 bases; junction bases not matched to a gene: 2. CDR3 length equals 14 residues. Across several immunoSEQ plates, the genomic DNA of each subset was split evenly. Only in-frame clones appear in the TCRdb table, and some are missing; sequencing was by immunoSEQ multiplex PCR. The table has about 990,000 clones, 75% to 85% seen once. The receptor was derived from a man aged 18 to 29 in good health. Some clones in this sample may be carry-over from other donors' samples. Sequencing used memory CD4+ T cells from PBMCs. Stated subset: CD45RA-negative fraction. The gene calls are TRBV19 and TRBJ1-5, with 8 bases aligning to TRBD1. The CDR3 spells CASSIATGAQPQHF. The DNA of the CDR3 is TGTGCCAGTAGTATAGCGACAGGGGCTCAGCCCCAGCATTTT.